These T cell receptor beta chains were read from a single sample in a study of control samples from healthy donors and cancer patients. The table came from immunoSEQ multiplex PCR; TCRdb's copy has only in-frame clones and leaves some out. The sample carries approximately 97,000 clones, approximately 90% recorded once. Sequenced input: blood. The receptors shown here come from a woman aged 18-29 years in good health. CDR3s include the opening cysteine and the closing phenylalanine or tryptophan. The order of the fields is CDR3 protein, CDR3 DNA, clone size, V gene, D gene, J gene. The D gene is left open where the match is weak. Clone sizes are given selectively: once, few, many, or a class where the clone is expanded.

CDR3 protein: CSVQGGGNYGYTF
CDR3 DNA: TGCAGCGTTCAGGGCGGGGGTAACTATGGCTACACCTTC
clone size: .
V gene: TRBV29-1
D gene: .
J gene: TRBJ1-2

CDR3 protein: CASSERGIGTEAFF
CDR3 DNA: TGTGCCAGCAGTGAAAGGGGAATTGGCACTGAAGCTTTCTTT
clone size: .
V gene: TRBV6-4
D gene: .
J gene: TRBJ1-1

CDR3 protein: CASSPSRLPNEQYF
CDR3 DNA: TGTGCCAGCAGTCCCTCGAGGCTTCCAAATGAGCAGTACTTC
clone size: .
V gene: TRBV28
D gene: .
J gene: TRBJ2-7

CDR3 protein: CASTAPRQGRTGELFF
CDR3 DNA: TGTGCCAGCACCGCCCCGAGACAGGGAAGGACCGGGGAGCTGTTTTTT
clone size: once
V gene: TRBV9
D gene: TRBD1
J gene: TRBJ2-2

CDR3 protein: CASSGIQSSSYNEQFF
CDR3 DNA: TGTGCCAGCAGTGGAATACAGTCCTCCTCCTACAATGAGCAGTTCTTC
clone size: .
V gene: TRBV6-6
D gene: .
J gene: TRBJ2-1

CDR3 protein: CASSDSVAGNNEQFF
CDR3 DNA: TGTGCCAGCAGTGACTCGGTAGCGGGAAACAATGAGCAGTTCTTC
clone size: .
V gene: TRBV6-4
D gene: TRBD2
J gene: TRBJ2-1

CDR3 protein: CASSSPGQGAPGYGYTF
CDR3 DNA: TGTGCCAGCAGTTCCCCGGGACAGGGGGCGCCGGGCTATGGCTACACCTTC
clone size: .
V gene: TRBV28
D gene: TRBD1
J gene: TRBJ1-2

CDR3 protein: CASSDGRATGELFF
CDR3 DNA: TGCGCCAGCAGTGACGGGAGGGCCACCGGGGAGCTGTTTTTT
clone size: .
V gene: TRBV10-1
D gene: TRBD2
J gene: TRBJ2-2

CDR3 protein: CASRPGQVVYEQYF
CDR3 DNA: TGTGCCAGCCGACCCGGCCAGGTAGTCTACGAGCAGTACTTC
clone size: .
V gene: TRBV27
D gene: .
J gene: TRBJ2-7

CDR3 protein: CASSLPGTGELFF
CDR3 DNA: TGTGCCAGCAGCTTGCCGGGCACCGGGGAGCTGTTTTTT
clone size: .
V gene: TRBV5-4
D gene: .
J gene: TRBJ2-2

CDR3 protein: CASSESPGGWNIQYF
CDR3 DNA: TGCGCCAGCAGTGAGTCGCCAGGGGGCTGGAACATTCAGTACTTC
clone size: .
V gene: TRBV10-1
D gene: TRBD1
J gene: TRBJ2-4

CDR3 protein: CASSQVGQGNQPQHF
CDR3 DNA: TGTGCCAGCAGCCAAGTAGGACAGGGCAATCAGCCCCAGCATTTT
clone size: few
V gene: TRBV3-1/TRBV3-2
D gene: TRBD1
J gene: TRBJ1-5

CDR3 protein: CATRDSLNEQFF
CDR3 DNA: TGTGCCACCCGGGACAGCCTTAATGAGCAGTTCTTC
clone size: .
V gene: TRBV24-1
D gene: TRBD1
J gene: TRBJ2-1

CDR3 protein: CASSPLETSPLHF
CDR3 DNA: TGTGCCAGCAGTCCCCTTGAGACTTCACCCCTCCACTTT
clone size: .
V gene: TRBV27
D gene: .
J gene: TRBJ1-6

CDR3 protein: CAWSKRDYEQYF
CDR3 DNA: TGTGCCTGGAGTAAAAGAGATTACGAGCAGTACTTC
clone size: .
V gene: TRBV30
D gene: .
J gene: TRBJ2-7

CDR3 protein: CATSEGVQETQYF
CDR3 DNA: TGTGCCACCAGTGAGGGAGTCCAAGAGACCCAGTACTTC
clone size: once
V gene: TRBV24-1
D gene: .
J gene: TRBJ2-5

CDR3 protein: CASSGAGGPSGELFF
CDR3 DNA: TGTGCCAGCAGTGGGGCGGGAGGGCCTTCCGGGGAGCTGTTTTTT
clone size: .
V gene: TRBV2
D gene: TRBD2
J gene: TRBJ2-2

CDR3 protein: CASSYFTYEQYF
CDR3 DNA: TGTGCCAGCAGCTATTTCACCTACGAGCAGTACTTC
clone size: .
V gene: TRBV13
D gene: .
J gene: TRBJ2-7

CDR3 protein: CASTHQLPGTGSSYEQYF
CDR3 DNA: TGTGCCAGCACCCACCAACTGCCAGGGACAGGGAGCTCCTACGAGCAGTACTTC
clone size: .
V gene: TRBV5-5
D gene: TRBD1
J gene: TRBJ2-7

CDR3 protein: CASSPIRQLNQPQHF
CDR3 DNA: TGTGCCAGCTCACCTATTCGGCAGCTCAATCAGCCCCAGCATTTT
clone size: .
V gene: TRBV18
D gene: .
J gene: TRBJ1-5

CDR3 protein: CASSSTGQGHNEQFF
CDR3 DNA: TGTGCCAGCAGCTCTACAGGACAGGGACACAATGAGCAGTTCTTC
clone size: .
V gene: TRBV7-9
D gene: TRBD1
J gene: TRBJ2-1

CDR3 protein: CASSEEMTNQPQHF
CDR3 DNA: TGTGCCAGCAGTGAAGAAATGACCAATCAGCCCCAGCATTTT
clone size: .
V gene: TRBV6-1
D gene: .
J gene: TRBJ1-5

CDR3 protein: CASSTSRDGYGYTF
CDR3 DNA: TGTGCCAGCAGCACCTCCCGGGACGGCTATGGCTACACCTTC
clone size: once
V gene: TRBV11-2
D gene: .
J gene: TRBJ1-2

CDR3 protein: CASSSSFSLNQPQHF
CDR3 DNA: TGTGCCAGCAGCTCCTCCTTCTCTCTCAATCAGCCCCAGCATTTT
clone size: .
V gene: TRBV7-2
D gene: .
J gene: TRBJ1-5

CDR3 protein: CASSSPGGANTGELFF
CDR3 DNA: TGTGCCAGCAGTTCCCCAGGGGGGGCGAACACCGGGGAGCTGTTTTTT
clone size: .
V gene: TRBV28
D gene: .
J gene: TRBJ2-2

CDR3 protein: CASSLRLAYEQYF
CDR3 DNA: TGTGCCAGCAGCCTCAGACTAGCCTACGAGCAGTACTTC
clone size: .
V gene: TRBV7-2
D gene: .
J gene: TRBJ2-7

CDR3 protein: CASSDMTTGPGPQHF
CDR3 DNA: TGTGCCAGCAGTGACATGACCACAGGACCTGGGCCCCAGCATTTT
clone size: .
V gene: TRBV6-1
D gene: .
J gene: TRBJ1-5

CDR3 protein: CARSFWPVYNEKLFF
CDR3 DNA: TGTGCCAGAAGCTTTTGGCCAGTATATAATGAAAAACTGTTTTTT
clone size: .
V gene: TRBV5-3
D gene: .
J gene: TRBJ1-4

CDR3 protein: CASSLAGQGTEAFF
CDR3 DNA: TGTGCCAGCAGCTTAGCGGGACAGGGCACTGAAGCTTTCTTT
clone size: .
V gene: TRBV7-2
D gene: TRBD1
J gene: TRBJ1-1

CDR3 protein: CASSIRGGPGYTF
CDR3 DNA: TGTGCCAGTAGTATAAGAGGCGGGCCCGGCTACACCTTC
clone size: .
V gene: TRBV19
D gene: .
J gene: TRBJ1-2

CDR3 protein: CASRLTRDNSPLHF
CDR3 DNA: TGTGCCAGCAGGCTGACACGGGATAATTCACCCCTCCACTTT
clone size: .
V gene: TRBV6-5
D gene: .
J gene: TRBJ1-6

CDR3 protein: CASSYGLVGGFDTQYF
CDR3 DNA: TGTGCCAGCAGTTACGGCCTAGTCGGTGGTTTCGATACGCAGTATTTT
clone size: .
V gene: TRBV6-2/TRBV6-3
D gene: .
J gene: TRBJ2-3

CDR3 protein: CASSSYWSKNIQYF
CDR3 DNA: TGTGCCAGCAGTTCCTATTGGTCCAAAAACATTCAGTACTTC
clone size: .
V gene: TRBV27
D gene: .
J gene: TRBJ2-4

CDR3 protein: CASSQDWQGGEKLFF
CDR3 DNA: TGCGCCAGCAGCCAAGATTGGCAGGGGGGCGAAAAACTGTTTTTT
clone size: .
V gene: TRBV4-3
D gene: TRBD1
J gene: TRBJ1-4

CDR3 protein: CASSYGSIYEQYF
CDR3 DNA: TGTGCCAGCAGTTACGGGAGTATCTACGAGCAGTACTTC
clone size: .
V gene: TRBV6-5
D gene: .
J gene: TRBJ2-7

CDR3 protein: CASSLSRAGSRRGDEQFF
CDR3 DNA: TGTGCCAGCAGTTTAAGTCGCGCAGGGTCGAGAAGGGGCGATGAGCAGTTCTTC
clone size: .
V gene: TRBV28
D gene: .
J gene: TRBJ2-1

CDR3 protein: CASSLVGSGVKNEQFF
CDR3 DNA: TGTGCCAGCAGCTTGGTAGGTAGCGGGGTGAAAAATGAGCAGTTCTTC
clone size: once
V gene: TRBV7-9
D gene: TRBD2
J gene: TRBJ2-1

CDR3 protein: CASSLGLGLKTNGYTF
CDR3 DNA: TGCGCCAGCAGCTTGGGCCTTGGACTCAAGACTAATGGCTACACCTTC
clone size: .
V gene: TRBV5-1
D gene: .
J gene: TRBJ1-2

CDR3 protein: CASSHLPGSGTYNEQFF
CDR3 DNA: TGTGCCAGCAGCCACCTACCGGGTAGCGGTACCTACAATGAGCAGTTCTTC
clone size: .
V gene: TRBV5-4
D gene: .
J gene: TRBJ2-1

CDR3 protein: CASSLRGLYNEQFF
CDR3 DNA: TGTGCCAGCAGCTTAAGGGGACTGTACAATGAGCAGTTCTTC
clone size: .
V gene: TRBV13
D gene: .
J gene: TRBJ2-1

CDR3 protein: CATSRSPINYGYTF
CDR3 DNA: TGTGCCACCAGTCGTAGCCCAATCAACTATGGCTACACCTTC
clone size: .
V gene: TRBV24-1
D gene: .
J gene: TRBJ1-2